One and the same sample provided the 25 T cell receptor beta chains below, sequenced in a study of blood T cell repertoires in COVID-19. TCRdb's copy holds only in-frame clones and misses some; the assay was immunoSEQ multiplex PCR. The sample yields some 80,000 clones, about four fifths seen once. The sequenced sample was peripheral blood. These receptors were obtained from an older woman with acute or convalescent COVID-19.

J is TRBJ2-1 and V is TRBV5-5; no clear D. CDR3 length equals 13 residues. The V gene lost 5 bases and the J gene lost 0 bases, with 6 bases spanning the gap. The V gene's germline CDR1 is SGHKS and CDR2 YYEKEE (reference sequence). This chain's CDR3 is CASRAVSYNEQFF. DNA for the CDR3: TGTGCCAGCAGGGCGGTCTCCTACAATGAGCAGTTCTTC.

V usage is TRBV7-3 and J usage is TRBJ2-1; TRBD2 aligns across 9 bases. There are 17 residues in the CDR3. Germline trimming cut 5 bases from V and 8 bases from J; bases unmatched to any gene: 16. Germline V CDR1 and CDR2: SGHTA, FQGTGA. The DNA of the CDR3 is TGTGCCAGCAGCCCCCAGGTCTCAGCGGGAGGTATAGATGAGCAGTTCTTC. It encodes CASSPQVSAGGIDEQFF.

The chain links TRBV3-1 (or the pseudogene TRBV3-2) to TRBJ2-1, with D possibly matching TRBD2 (7 bases). The CDR3 runs 18 residues. CDR1 is LGHDT, CDR2 YNNKEL, per germline (reference sequence). Between the trimmed V and J ends, which lost 0 bases and 6 bases, there was a span of 21 bases. The CDR3 loop is CASSQDRGGGRRSNEQFF. CDR3 DNA sequence: TGTGCCAGCAGCCAAGACAGGGGCGGGGGACGTAGGTCCAATGAGCAGTTCTTC.

The V and J genes are TRBV2 and TRBJ1-5, with TRBD1 matching 12 bases. This CDR3 contains 14 residues. Germline V gene sequence: CDR1 SNHLY, CDR2 FYNNEI. With 6 bases clipped from V and 6 bases from J, the junction kept 3 bases outside the gene matches. Here the CDR3 reads CASRGQGAGQPQHF. The CDR3 region has the DNA TGTGCCAGCAGGGGACAGGGGGCAGGTCAGCCCCAGCATTTT. Filled out from reference TRBV2 and TRBJ1-5, the complete variable domain reads EPEVTQTPSHQVTQMGQEVILRCVPISNHLYFYWYRQILGQKVEFLVSFYNNEISEKSEIFDDQFSVERPDGSNFTLKIRSTKLEDSAMYFCASRGQGAGQPQHFGDGTRLSIL.

The count of this clone is one. The chain has TRBV5-1 and TRBJ2-6, with 10 bases matching TRBD1. This CDR3 region has 18 residues. Per germline, CDR1 SGHRS and CDR2 YFSETQ. Trimming removed 4 bases from V and 0 bases from J; junction bases left unmatched: 7. The CDR3 protein is CASSARTGGGSGANVLTF. The CDR3 region has the DNA TGCGCCAGCAGCGCCCGGACAGGGGGGGGCTCTGGGGCCAACGTCCTGACTTTC.

The chain couples TRBV5-1 to TRBJ2-7, with 8 bases matching TRBD1. With V trimmed by 4 bases and J by 9 bases, 12 bases remained unmatched. The CDR3 extends over 14 amino acids. Germline V gene lookup returns CDR1 SGHRS and CDR2 YFSETQ. The chain's CDR3 is CASSPMGQGAVQYF. As DNA, the CDR3 is TGCGCCAGCAGCCCCATGGGCCAGGGGGCGGTGCAGTACTTC.

V is TRBV5-1 and J is TRBJ1-1; possibly TRBD1 for D (5 bases). Germline values: CDR1 SGHRS, CDR2 YFSETQ. Trimming took 0 bases from V and 4 from J, leaving 7 bases between them. The CDR3 length is 13 residues. CDR3 bases: TGCGCCAGCAGCTTGGGACAGCTCACTGAAGCTTTCTTT. It is translated as CASSLGQLTEAFF.

The chain has TRBV5-1 and TRBJ2-3, with D uncertain. The CDR3 is 11 residues long. The germline gives CDR1 SGHRS, CDR2 YFSETQ. Trimming took 7 bases from V and 5 from J, leaving 8 bases between them. DNA for the CDR3: TGCGCCAGCGCGTTTAGAGATACGCAGTATTTT. It is translated as CASAFRDTQYF.

In this sample, this clone turned up once. The chain recombines TRBV6-1 with TRBJ1-1, with D unresolved. Trimming removed 1 base from V and 2 bases from J, with 11 bases in between. The germline V gene encodes CDR1 MNHNS and CDR2 SASEGT. The CDR3 sequence is 15 residues long. The CDR3, as DNA: TGTGCCAGCAGTGAAGGGTGGGAGGGTAACACTGAAGCTTTCTTT. Amino acid sequence: CASSEGWEGNTEAFF.

The chain has TRBV18 and TRBJ2-7; TRBD2 might be the D (5 bases). The V gene's germline CDR1 is KGHSH and CDR2 LQKENI. Trimming took off 3 bases at V and 6 bases at J, with 12 bases between the two ends. The CDR3 is made up of 13 amino acids. The CDR3 DNA follows: TGTGCCAGCTCACCCCTGGCTGGGAGCGAGCAGTACTTC. Its translation: CASSPLAGSEQYF.

This chain connects TRBV6-4 to TRBJ2-3; 12 positions agree with TRBD2. Germline loops: CDR1 MRHNA, CDR2 SNTAGT. The CDR3 sequence is 16 residues long. Trimming cost V 5 bases and J 3 bases; bases outside gene matches: 6. For the CDR3, the DNA is TGTGCCAGCAGTCAGACTAGCGGGAGTGGGACAGATACGCAGTATTTT. It specifies CASSQTSGSGTDTQYF.

CDR3 sequence: CASSPPEGYYGYTF. The DNA for the CDR3 is TGTGCCAGTAGTCCCCCGGAGGGTTACTATGGCTACACCTTC. This chain joins TRBV19 and TRBJ1-2, with D uncertain. The V end was cut by 5 bases, the J end by 3 bases, with 13 bases between. The CDR3 length is 14 residues. CDR1 is LNHDA, CDR2 SQIVND, per germline (reference sequence).

This chain connects TRBV2 to TRBJ1-3; possible D gene TRBD1, 6 bases. V lost 5 bases to trimming and J lost 2 bases, with 13 bases between them. Germline-derived CDR1 and CDR2 are SNHLY and FYNNEI. This CDR3 is 15 amino acids long. CDR3 amino acids: CASSINQGTGNTIYF. CDR3 nucleotides: TGTGCCAGCAGTATTAATCAGGGGACTGGAAACACCATATATTTT.

The chain combines TRBV24-1 with TRBJ2-2; 10 bases agree with TRBD2. V gave up 6 bases and J gave up 1 base; unmatched junction bases: 1. CDR3 length equals 15 residues. The germline V gene has CDR1 KGHDR and CDR2 SFDVKD. The CDR3 here is CATSRLAGNTGELFF. CDR3 nucleotides: TGTGCCACCAGTAGACTAGCGGGGAACACCGGGGAGCTGTTTTTT.

The chain has TRBV19 and TRBJ2-3; D uncertain. This CDR3 has 16 amino acids. The ends were cut back, 5 bases at V and 2 bases at J, with 17 bases in the middle. The V gene's germline CDR1 is LNHDA and CDR2 SQIVND (reference sequence). CDR3 nucleotides: TGTGCCAGTAGTGTCCGATCGTCCTCTATCACAGATACGCAGTATTTT. This encodes CASSVRSSSITDTQYF.

This chain uses TRBV27 with TRBJ2-3, with 15 bases fitting TRBD2. CDR3 length equals 18 residues. Germline V gene data show CDR1 as MNHEY and CDR2 as SMNVEV (reference sequence). V was pared by 6 bases and J by 4 bases, with 11 bases of the junction left unmatched. CDR3 loop: CASSPGLGLAGGADTQYF. CDR3 coding DNA: TGTGCCAGCAGCCCCGGGCTGGGACTAGCGGGAGGTGCAGATACGCAGTATTTT.

The CDR3 DNA is TGCGCCAGCAGCGGGGGGGATAGCCCCGGAAAAAACATTCAGTACTTC. It codes for CASSGGDSPGKNIQYF. The chain links TRBV5-1 to TRBJ2-4; 7 bases line up with TRBD2. CDR3 length: 16 residues. Germline V gene sequence: CDR1 SGHRS, CDR2 YFSETQ. The V segment lost 4 bases and the J segment 4 bases; nucleotides outside the gene matches: 11.

The rearrangement uses TRBV18 and TRBJ1-3; 8 nucleotides line up with TRBD1. Losses at the gene ends were 3 bases for V and 2 bases for J; bases not matched to a gene: 6. The CDR3 sequence is 16 residues long. The germline V gene encodes CDR1 KGHSH and CDR2 LQKENI. The CDR3: CASSPVTTGAGNTIYF. The CDR3 DNA reads TGTGCCAGCTCACCTGTGACGACAGGGGCTGGAAACACCATATATTTT.

The rearrangement uses TRBV7-9 and TRBJ2-7, with D possibly being TRBD2 (6 bases). CDR1 is SEHNR and CDR2 is FQNEAQ in the germline V gene (reference sequence). V dropped 1 base and J dropped 3 bases, with 19 bases sitting between them. The CDR3 has 17 residues. The CDR3 DNA reads as TGTGCCAGCAGCTTAGGGCAGGGAGGCTTCTCGAGCTACGAGCAGTACTTC. This gives the protein CASSLGQGGFSSYEQYF.

The chain is built from TRBV7-3 and TRBJ2-1; D might be TRBD1 (5 bases). Germline assignment: CDR1 SGHTA and CDR2 FQGTGA. The V end was cut by 5 bases, the J end by 8 bases, with 10 bases between. The CDR3 extends over 12 amino acids. CDR3 nucleotides: TGTGCCAGCAGCCTGCAGGGCCATGAGCAGTTCTTC. It is translated as CASSLQGHEQFF.

The chain combines TRBV3-1 (or the pseudogene TRBV3-2) with TRBJ2-5; 10 nucleotides align to TRBD2. Germline-derived CDR1 and CDR2 are LGHDT and YNNKEL (reference sequence). The CDR3 sequence is 16 residues long. J gave up 4 bases and V 4 bases, and 9 bases lay outside the gene matches. The CDR3 is CASSPLEREGRETQYF. The CDR3 DNA is TGTGCCAGCAGCCCCCTCGAGCGGGAGGGCCGAGAGACCCAGTACTTC.

The rearrangement uses TRBV2 and TRBJ2-1; D perhaps matches TRBD1 (5 bases). V was pared by 6 bases and J by 0 bases, with 12 bases between. Germline V CDR1 and CDR2: SNHLY, FYNNEI. This CDR3 comprises 15 residues. The CDR3 protein is CASSSRQGSYNEQFF. DNA for the CDR3: TGTGCCAGCAGCTCTCGGCAGGGCTCCTACAATGAGCAGTTCTTC.

The V and J genes are TRBV19 and TRBJ2-2, with D perhaps TRBD2 (8 bases). Trimming took 5 bases from V and 7 from J, leaving 23 bases between them. The CDR3 runs to 17 residues. Looked up from germline, CDR1 is LNHDA and CDR2 is SQIVND (reference sequence). CDR3: CASSSAGVLRQGGELFF. Here the CDR3 DNA reads TGTGCCAGTAGTTCAGCGGGAGTCCTGAGACAGGGCGGGGAGCTGTTTTTT.

This clone was seen a few times. The chain carries TRBV7-9 and TRBJ2-7; D perhaps matches TRBD2 (5 bases). Germline CDR1 and CDR2: SEHNR and FQNEAQ (reference sequence). The CDR3 sequence is 13 residues long. Deletions cut 5 bases from V and 2 bases from J, with 10 bases between. DNA of the CDR3: TGTGCCAGCAGCACGAGCGGAGCCTACGAGCAGTACTTC. As protein: CASSTSGAYEQYF.

This chain links TRBV2 with TRBJ2-7, with TRBD2 identical over 15 bases. CDR1 is SNHLY, CDR2 FYNNEI, per germline. The CDR3 covers 15 residues. With V trimmed by 3 bases and J by 10 bases, 7 bases remained unmatched. The CDR3 DNA follows: TGTGCCAGCAGTGAGCGGACTAGCGGGAGGGCCGTTCAGTACTTC. Amino acid sequence: CASSERTSGRAVQYF.